This paragraph covers one T cell receptor beta chain sequence. Its specificity is unknown. The sample is drawn from a study of identical twins. Germline assignment: CDR1 ENHRY and CDR2 SYGVKD. Trimming stripped 8 bases from V and 0 bases from J, with 7 bases between. CDR3 length: 12 residues. TCRdb re-derived calls from the 5' RACE reads in MiXCR, one entry per CDR3 protein. The sample has about 890,000 distinct CDR3 sequences, 9% to 15% seen once. Study conclusions and caveats: Abundant beta clonotypes from cord blood bore fewer insertions; memory repertoires lacked this pattern.

This sample also appeared in a second study, on yellow fever vaccine responses in identical twins.

The chain has TRBV10-3 and TRBJ1-1, with a possible D match to TRBD1 (5 bases). This receptor was obtained from a woman aged 18-29 years in good health. Sequencing input: PBMCs. The CDR3 spells CAIRGMNTEAFF. CDR3 DNA: TGTGCCATCCGGGGGATGAACACTGAAGCTTTCTTT.